This T cell receptor beta chain emerged from a study of early T cells in non-severe SARS-CoV-2 infection. In this sample, this clonotype turned up many times. Unique molecular identifiers (one per individual cDNA molecule) were attached. Each CDR3 protein is one row after TCRdb ran MiXCR on the 5' RACE reads. The table includes 70,000 to 80,000 distinct CDR3 sequences, around 12% detected once. This CDR3 contains 16 residues. Germline CDR1 reads SGHVS; CDR2 reads FNYEAQ. Trimming cost V 1 base and J 1 base; bases outside gene matches: 4. The material sequenced was whole blood, taken at baseline. The chain has TRBV7-6 and TRBJ2-5, with 9 bases aligning to TRBD2. This receptor was identified in an adult who was a healthcare worker with PCR-confirmed SARS-CoV-2 infection or an uninfected control (not recorded which). The CDR3 DNA reads TGTGCCAGCAGCTTAGAGGCTAGCGGGGTCCAAGAGACCCAGTACTTC. Its translation is CASSLEASGVQETQYF.